Shown below are 11 T cell receptor beta chains from a single sample sequenced in a study of tumour-infiltrating T cells in Burkitt lymphoma (TCRdb year 2020). The library relied on the immunoSEQ multiplex PCR assay. The table comes from immuneACCESS by way of TCRdb, which keeps in-frame sequences with V and J called. Part of the clones is missing from these tables; in studies checked, under half for an unresolved V gene and the rest for unknown reasons. This sample is represented by approximately 2,100 clones; roughly 70% of them were singletons. The top ten constitute 20% to 25% of the sample. Input material: tumor tissue. These receptor sequences come from a human donor with diffuse large B-cell lymphoma.

The CDR3 nucleotides are TGTGCCTGGAGTGTCCGCCGGGCAGCTTTCTTT. This gives the protein CAWSVRRAAFF. The V call is TRBV30, the J call TRBJ1-1; D gene ambiguous. Germline V gene lookup returns CDR1 GTSNPN and CDR2 SVGIG (reference sequence). Trimming cost V 0 bases and J 10 bases, with 9 bases left between them. The CDR3 covers 11 residues.

The chain couples TRBV9 to TRBJ2-1; possible D gene TRBD2, 5 bases. CDR1 is SGDLS, CDR2 YYNGEE, per germline. Trimming shortened V by 4 bases and J by 0 bases, and 5 bases separated the two germline ends. This CDR3 has 13 residues. CDR3 sequence (DNA): TGTGCCAGCAGCCGGGACTCCTACAATGAGCAGTTCTTC. Amino acid sequence: CASSRDSYNEQFF.

This sequence joins TRBV29-1 and TRBJ2-1, with 8 bases matching TRBD1. Germline lookup yields CDR1 SQVTM and CDR2 ANQGSEA. The CDR3 extends over 12 amino acids. Trimming at V came to 4 bases and at J to 7 bases, leaving 3 bases not matched to a gene. The CDR3 loop is CSVGQGANEQFF. The CDR3 DNA sequence: TGCAGCGTTGGTCAGGGGGCGAATGAGCAGTTCTTC.

This clone was observed a handful of times. V and J are TRBV27 and TRBJ2-1; TRBD2 aligns across 9 bases. This CDR3 comprises 15 residues. Germline V lookup: CDR1 MNHEY, CDR2 SMNVEV (reference sequence). After removal of 0 bases from V and 7 bases from J, the junction contained 4 bases not matched to a gene. In DNA form, the CDR3 reads TGTGCCAGCAGTTTATCGCCTAGCGGGACAAATGAGCAGTTCTTC. Its protein is CASSLSPSGTNEQFF.

The chain combines TRBV4-3 with TRBJ1-2, with D perhaps TRBD1 (5 bases). V was trimmed by 1 base and J by 4 bases, leaving 16 bases between them. Germline V gene data show CDR1 as LGHNA and CDR2 as YSLEER. The CDR3 loop spans 16 amino acids. The CDR3 spells CASSQVGRGPGYGYTF. In DNA form, the CDR3 reads TGCGCCAGCAGCCAAGTAGGGAGGGGCCCGGGCTATGGCTACACCTTC.

Note on this clone: Other nucleotide sequences from this sample produce the same CDR3. The genes are TRBV5-5 and TRBJ2-2; D call uncertain. The CDR3 covers 15 residues. The germline CDR1 and CDR2 sequences are SGHKS and YYEKEE (reference sequence). V lost 0 bases and J 0 bases, leaving 6 bases between the germline ends. CDR3 nucleotides: TGTGCCAGCAGCTTGGGACGGACGAACACCGGGGAGCTGTTTTTT. Translation: CASSLGRTNTGELFF.

This clone was picked up one time. The chain links TRBV11-2 to TRBJ2-1, with D maybe TRBD1 (7 bases). CDR1 is SGHAT, CDR2 FQNNGV, per germline. The V and J ends lost 1 base and 2 bases respectively, with 12 bases between them. This CDR3 spans 16 amino acids. The CDR3 coding sequence is TGTGCCAGCAGCTTAGGGGCGGGACAGACCTACAATGAGCAGTTCTTC. Its translation is CASSLGAGQTYNEQFF.

In its sample, this clone ranks as large. The rearrangement joins TRBV4-2 to TRBJ1-1; D might be TRBD1 (6 bases). Germline V CDR1 and CDR2: LGHNA, YNFKEQ. V gave up 4 bases and J gave up 1 base, with 16 bases separating them. The CDR3 has 16 residues. CDR3 sequence: CASSRFGGAGNTEAFF. The CDR3 DNA sequence: TGTGCCAGCAGCCGCTTTGGGGGGGCAGGGAACACTGAAGCTTTCTTT.

Only a few counts were recorded for this clone. This sequence joins TRBV19 and TRBJ1-5; D is undetermined. The V and J ends lost 1 base and 6 bases respectively, with 1 base between them. Germline V gene sequence: CDR1 LNHDA, CDR2 SQIVND (reference sequence). CDR3 length: 11 residues. The CDR3 DNA reads as TGTGCCAGTAGTATAGGTCAGCCCCAGCATTTT. Translating it yields CASSIGQPQHF.

V usage is TRBV15 and J usage is TRBJ2-3; tentative D call: TRBD2 (5 bases). Germline CDR1 reads LNHNV; CDR2 reads YYDKDF (reference sequence). Trimming left V 2 bases short and J 2 bases short, with 14 bases between. The CDR3 spans 16 residues. CDR3 amino acids: CATSRSGSGPTDTQYF. The CDR3, as DNA: TGTGCCACCAGCAGATCGGGGAGCGGACCCACAGATACGCAGTATTTT.

The chain recombines TRBV10-1 with TRBJ2-7; 9 nucleotides agree with TRBD2. V lost 4 bases and J lost 6; bases outside the gene matches: 10. CDR1 WNHNN and CDR2 SYGVQD come from the germline V gene (reference sequence). The length of the CDR3 is 15 residues. CDR3 sequence reads: CASSGGGSGRREQYF. CDR3 nucleotide sequence: TGCGCCAGCAGTGGAGGGGGGAGCGGGAGGCGCGAGCAGTACTTC.